Shown below are 2 T cell receptor beta chains from a single sample sequenced in a study of technical replicates of blood from a few donors. TCRdb keeps only in-frame clones here, not all; method: immunoSEQ multiplex PCR. The sample carries about 70,000 clones, about 95% recorded once. The sequencing input was T cells isolated from PBMCs. These receptors came from a human donor in good health.

CDR3 nucleotide sequence: TGTGCCAGCAGCCAAGGGGGGCCCATCGGTGAGCAGTTCTTC. Protein sequence: CASSQGGPIGEQFF. This chain connects TRBV4-2 to TRBJ2-1, with D possibly TRBD1 on 6 matching bases. The CDR3 extends over 14 amino acids. Germline values: CDR1 LGHNA, CDR2 YNFKEQ. Trimming took off 1 base at V and 9 bases at J, with 13 bases between the two ends.

The gene calls are TRBV27 and TRBJ2-7; 7 bases align to TRBD1. The J segment lost 2 bases and the V segment lost 6 bases, leaving 1 base of the junction unmatched. This CDR3 comprises 12 residues. Germline V gene sequence: CDR1 MNHEY, CDR2 SMNVEV (reference sequence). CDR3 nucleotides: TGTGCCAGCAGACAGGGGCCCTACGAGCAGTACTTC. It is translated as CASRQGPYEQYF.